This entry is about one TCR beta chain. What it binds is not known. Per germline, CDR1 MNHNS and CDR2 SASEGT. Trimming left V 7 bases short and J 3 bases short, with 16 bases between. The CDR3 covers 14 residues. Diagnoses rested on clinical symptoms, serum thyroxine and TRAb, thyroid ultrasound and orbital computed tomography. The data were obtained in a study of T cells in Graves' hyperthyroidism and ophthalmopathy. Study-wide context: Initial diagnosis, before any treatment, was when peripheral blood was collected. General observations from the study: With a median lead of about 6.9 months before onset, the model predicted ophthalmopathy.

Regions amplified from RNA transcripts were the TCR beta CDR3 regions. The HTBI primer set drove a first-round RT-PCR of the TCR CDR3. Via MiXCR, TCRdb re-called the multiplex PCR reads, giving one row per CDR3 protein. Of around 240,000 distinct CDR3 sequences listed, 13% to 15% are singletons. The source of this sequence is a woman in her forties with Graves' hyperthyroidism that later progressed to Graves' ophthalmopathy. The rearrangement joins TRBV6-1 to TRBJ2-7; D assignment may be TRBD1 or TRBD2 (5 bases each). The source material was blood. CDR3 nucleotides: TGTGCCAGCACTCAGGGACGGTGGAACTACGAGCAGTACTTC. Translated, it gives CASTQGRWNYEQYF.